Here is one TCR beta chain with its context. It lacks a known antigen. The cohort consisted of hundreds of healthy bone marrow donors. At the time of sampling, every cohort member was nominally healthy, though immune exposures that went unrecorded were likely present. The donor was CMV seropositive and was included in the group of 250 to 300 seropositive cohort members. Each donor provided a peripheral blood sample, and peripheral blood mononuclear cells were used for TCR beta sequencing. The Qiagen DNeasy Blood Extraction Kit was used to extract genomic DNA from the blood cell samples. These data are taken from a study of cytomegalovirus exposure and HLA in healthy donors (dated by TCRdb to about 2017). Study-wide context: In an earlier analysis of several hundred of the donors, 250 to 350 Gb of sequence data and 117 million unique TCR beta sequences from 150 million to 200 million T cells were reported. In a later analysis, previously published TCR beta repertoires from 550 to 700 donors were re-analyzed and high-resolution HLA genotyping was added so that TCR occurrence patterns could be studied. A separate validation cohort of 100 to 150 different subjects was used in addition to the 666-subject first cohort. Across 300 to 500 genotyped donors of the cohort, an average of about 240,000 unique TCR beta nucleotide sequences per donor were sequenced, and 15% to 20% of those sequences were non-productive. HLA typing included class I and class II loci at four-digit resolution. Of the approximately 400 genotyped donors, 75% to 85% were placed in the genetic ancestry cluster associated with self-reported Caucasian donors. Because of strong linkage in the cohort, roughly five DR-DQ haplotypes were treated as single units for association and clustering. All discovery cohort repertoires had been generated on a single sequencing platform. The study used immunosequencing to profile the T cell repertoires of 670 or so subjects and linked those repertoires to cytomegalovirus serostatus. The study aimed to test whether signatures of past pathogen exposure could be identified by cataloging public T cell receptors. The number of donors typed differed by locus, with about 629-630 for A, B, C, DRB1 and DQB1, more than 500 for DQA1, some 570 for DPA1, and some 440 for DPB1. Roughly 300 gigabases of sequencing data and 70 million to 85 million unique TCR sequences were included in an early release covering roughly 600 HLA-typed donors. An earlier analysis of a few hundred of the donors applied high-throughput TCR beta sequencing to assess whether each TCR beta V gene segment acted as functional or pseudogenic. A later genetic analysis took genome-wide SNP genotypes for about 55% of the 666 donors and used that subset as a discovery cohort. Donor age, sex, ethnicity and CMV serostatus were compiled together with the repertoire data. To predict cytomegalovirus infection status, the study brought together high-throughput TCR immunosequencing, statistical association of individual TCRs with disease status, and machine learning. The later analysis used no new phenotypic data to find candidate immune exposures, relying instead on TCR beta sequences and their occurrence across donors. Results the study describes overall, beyond this receptor: Because HLA typing was unavailable for some donors at each locus, only the typed subset was used in association tests. According to the authors, the approach could potentially be generalized to other disease states and immunological phenotypes. A few of the identified cytomegalovirus-associated TCR beta chains were confirmed in vitro to be specific for cytomegalovirus antigens. In the study, some 160 TCR beta chains were listed as associated with cytomegalovirus. Some IMGT-functional V segments, including TRBV6-2 and TRBV6-3, could not be distinguished by the 87-base-pair reads and were therefore excluded. Strong co-occurrence of HLA alleles, especially DR and DQ, made assigning TCR associations to individual alleles difficult. The cohort was sequenced for TCR beta chains only, and without alpha or paired-chain data the features that could be detected were limited. A cluster of highly shared sequence variants was judged likely to be a technical artifact of the sequencing pipeline. In a later genetic analysis, fewer N-insertions in productive TCRs were reported among donors in an Asian-associated ancestry cluster than the roughly 700-donor mean. In a later analysis, more than 15,000 TCR beta sequences were associated with specific HLA alleles at a false discovery rate of 0.05. Presence/absence analyses assumed roughly uniform sequencing depth across donors, an assumption that may not hold. A later analysis reported that several top co-occurrence clusters appeared linked to parvovirus B19, influenza, CMV and Epstein-Barr virus. According to a later analysis, most CMV-associated TCR beta chains appeared to be HLA-restricted, and the HLA associations seemed to be driven largely by CMV exposure. An association between a missense DCLRE1C variant and V-gene and J-gene trimming of TCR beta chains was found in a later genetic analysis and replicated in an independent cohort. In an earlier analysis of more than 500 of the donors, most TCR beta V segments appeared in productive rearrangements about 87% or about 30% of the time, broadly matching IMGT annotations. The only immune exposure information available for the cohort was CMV serostatus. Most TCR sequences were seen in very few donors, while some public TCRs were found in many individuals. Because counts were too low, 15 to 20 rarely observed V segments, including chromosome 9 orphons, were excluded from the earlier analysis of some 590 of the donors. Correlated functional status among segregating V segments might reflect linkage disequilibrium, but an unknown experimental factor could not be ruled out. In a later analysis, the rate of TCR association differed among HLA loci, with DRB1 alleles having the most associated TCRs and HLA-C alleles having the fewest. A further reported finding was that TCR beta sequences accurately predicted the HLA-A and HLA-B alleles for most subjects in the first cohort. The classifier was reported to diagnose cytomegalovirus status with high specificity and sensitivity in both the original and validation cohorts. A later analysis found that HLA-associated TCR beta chains were more clonally expanded and had lower generation probabilities than equally common non-associated chains.

The CDR3 spans 15 residues, from the cysteine through the phenylalanine. Only the CDR3 part of the read is kept: 45 bases, read in frame from the first base. The germline V gene (reference sequence) specifies SEHNR as CDR1 and FQNEAQ as CDR2. V loses 5 bases of germline sequence and J loses 1 base, and the interval between the two ends is 12 bases. Library construction relied on the immunoSEQ multiplex PCR assay. For the multiplex PCR, a mixture combining 60 forward primers for TCR Vbeta segments and 13 reverse primers for TCR Jbeta segments was used. The CDR3 region of rearranged TCR beta genes was amplified from genomic DNA with a multiplex PCR assay. On the Illumina HiSeq System, the amplified TCR beta libraries were sequenced as 87-base-pair reads. Per the authors' processing: Across the 600 to 700 repertoires, a later analysis counted about 81 million unique TCR beta chains, roughly 11 million of which were shared by at least two donors. A nearest-neighbor algorithm error-corrected the raw reads and collapsed the reads into unique sequences, merging closely related sequences to remove PCR and sequencing errors. CDR3 sequences were aligned to IMGT reference sequences to assign V, D and J gene segments. For a sequence to be retained, a match of at least six nucleotides to both a V gene segment and a J gene segment was required. A rearrangement was called productive if the CDR3 had no stop codons and remained in frame with V and J, and every other rearrangement was called non-productive. Following IMGT convention, CDR3 was defined as the stretch from the second conserved V-encoded cysteine to the conserved J-encoded phenylalanine. Sequences without an unambiguous match to a single V gene segment were excluded from the earlier analysis of about 630 of the donors. An earlier analysis of 587 of the donors called V segments functional above 56.7% productive rearrangements and segregating when the between-donor standard deviation exceeded 5%. A statistical classification framework was built for diagnosing cytomegalovirus status from the catalog of TCR beta chain sequences. V and J gene assignment, in a later analysis, came from comparing TCR nucleotide sequences with IMGT/GENE-DB human TR gene sequences. A later analysis assigned CDR3 sequences and most-parsimonious VDJ recombination scenarios with the TCRdist pipeline. In a later analysis, every TCR beta chain was defined by the combination of its CDR3 amino acid sequence and its V-gene family, and reads without a unique V-gene family were dropped. As a way to deal with suspected cross-contamination and a sequencing artifact, a later analysis dropped 450 to 600 nucleotide sequences that were highly shared and had low generation probability. In a later analysis, a clonal expansion index for each public chain was calculated from normalized within-repertoire ranks of inferred template counts. Generation probabilities in a later analysis came from a VDJ recombination model fitted to out-of-frame rearrangements, and those results were checked against IGoR. Hypergeometric tests were used in a later analysis to score TCR-TCR, TCR-HLA and TCR-CMV co-occurrence, with a repertoire-size bias correction applied to the TCR pairs. False discovery rates were estimated in a later analysis by permuting HLA or CMV assignments 20 times. A later analysis grouped co-occurring TCRs with DBSCAN, adding TCRdist sequence similarity when clustering within HLA-allele-positive subsets. Co-occurrence clustering excluded repertoires with fewer than 30,000 or more than 120,000 public chains, plus five with anomalous nucleotide sharing. TCRdb re-hosts the immuneACCESS table, in-frame sequences only. Its copies lack some clones; in the studies checked, an unresolved V gene accounts for under half of them, and the cause for the rest is not known. The V and J calls and the clone size are those of that table, but D and trimming were determined from the DNA. This sample's records show some 48,000 clones. The ten largest make up more than 5.5% of the sample.

The TCR sequence derives from a male donor in good health and CMV-seropositive. Sequenced: PBMCs. The chain links TRBV7-9 with TRBJ2-1; D gene: possibly TRBD2, on 6 matching bases. CDR3 protein: CASSPPGTSYNEQFF. Read as DNA, the sequence is TGTGCCAGCAGCCCGCCCGGGACTTCCTACAATGAGCAGTTCTTC.